This TCR beta chain was identified during a study of OX40 agonist ivuxolimab in advanced cancers. This clone was recorded only once. The repertoire was sequenced with immunoSEQ multiplex PCR; TCRdb's copy has only in-frame clones and lacks some. Among tens of thousands of clones listed, under 90% were seen once. This CDR3 contains 18 residues. The ends lost 6 bases at V and 4 bases at J; junction bases unmatched: 17. Germline CDR1 is SGHRS and CDR2 is YFSETQ. Any history of autoimmune disease or systemic immunosuppression disqualified patients. The rearrangement links TRBV5-1 to TRBJ2-2, with TRBD2 matching over 8 bases. The sequence was obtained from an adult with an advanced solid tumor such as melanoma, head and neck, liver or kidney cancer. The source was CD4+ or CD8+ T cells sorted from blood, collected in a trial of the OX40 agonist ivuxolimab. The CDR3 region is CASTWRASGGSTTGELFF. The CDR3, as DNA: TGCGCCAGCACCTGGAGAGCCAGCGGGGGTTCCACCACCGGGGAGCTGTTTTTT.